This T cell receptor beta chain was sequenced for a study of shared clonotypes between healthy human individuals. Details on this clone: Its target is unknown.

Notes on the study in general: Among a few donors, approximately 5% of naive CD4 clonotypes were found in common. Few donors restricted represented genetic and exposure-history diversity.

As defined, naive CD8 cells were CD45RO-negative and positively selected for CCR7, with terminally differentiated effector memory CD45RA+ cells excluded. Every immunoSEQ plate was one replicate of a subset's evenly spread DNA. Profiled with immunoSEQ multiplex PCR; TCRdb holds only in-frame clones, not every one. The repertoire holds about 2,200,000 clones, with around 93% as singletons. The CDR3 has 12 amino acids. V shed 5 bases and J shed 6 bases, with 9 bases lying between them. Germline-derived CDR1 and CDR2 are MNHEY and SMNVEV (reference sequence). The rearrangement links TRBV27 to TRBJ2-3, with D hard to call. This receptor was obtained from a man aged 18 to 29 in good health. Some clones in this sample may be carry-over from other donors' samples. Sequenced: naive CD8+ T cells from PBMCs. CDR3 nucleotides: TGTGCCAGCAGTCCCTCCCCCGATACGCAGTATTTT. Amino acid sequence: CASSPSPDTQYF.